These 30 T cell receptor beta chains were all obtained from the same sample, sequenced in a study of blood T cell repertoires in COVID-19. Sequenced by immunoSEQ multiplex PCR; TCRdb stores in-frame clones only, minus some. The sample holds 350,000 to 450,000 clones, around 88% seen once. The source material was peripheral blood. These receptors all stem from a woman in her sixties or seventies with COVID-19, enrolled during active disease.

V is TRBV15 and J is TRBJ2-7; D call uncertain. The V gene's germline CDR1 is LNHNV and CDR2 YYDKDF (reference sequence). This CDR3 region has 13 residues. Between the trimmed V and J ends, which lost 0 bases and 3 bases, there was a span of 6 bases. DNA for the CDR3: TGTGCCACCAGCAGAGAATTAGTCTACGAGCAGTACTTC. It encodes CATSRELVYEQYF.

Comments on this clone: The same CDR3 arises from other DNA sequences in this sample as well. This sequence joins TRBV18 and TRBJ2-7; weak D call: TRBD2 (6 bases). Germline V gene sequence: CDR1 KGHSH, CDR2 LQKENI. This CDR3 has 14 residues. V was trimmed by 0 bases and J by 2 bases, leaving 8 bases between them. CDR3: CASSPPAGTYEQYF. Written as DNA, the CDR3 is TGTGCCAGCTCACCACCGGCGGGAACCTACGAGCAGTACTTC.

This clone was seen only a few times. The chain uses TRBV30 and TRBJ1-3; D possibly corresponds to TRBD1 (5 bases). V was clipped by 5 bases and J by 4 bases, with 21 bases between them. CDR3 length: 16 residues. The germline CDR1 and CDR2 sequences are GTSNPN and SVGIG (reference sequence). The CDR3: CAWQRDPGVGGNTIYF. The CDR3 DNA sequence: TGTGCCTGGCAACGGGATCCGGGGGTAGGAGGAAACACCATATATTTT.

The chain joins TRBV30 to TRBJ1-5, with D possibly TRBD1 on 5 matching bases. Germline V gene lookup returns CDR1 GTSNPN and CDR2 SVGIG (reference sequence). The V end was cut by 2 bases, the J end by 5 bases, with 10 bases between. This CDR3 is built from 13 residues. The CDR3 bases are TGTGCCTGGAGTTGGGGGGGGGATCAGCCCCAGCATTTT. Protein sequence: CAWSWGGDQPQHF.

The CDR3 coding sequence is TGTGCCAGCAGTTTAGGAGGGGATGATCAGCCCCAGCATTTT. Encoded protein: CASSLGGDDQPQHF. The rearrangement links TRBV27 to TRBJ1-5; the D gene is possibly TRBD1 (5 bases). Looked up from germline, CDR1 is MNHEY and CDR2 is SMNVEV (reference sequence). V was clipped by 2 bases and J by 5 bases, with 10 bases between them. The CDR3 consists of 14 residues.

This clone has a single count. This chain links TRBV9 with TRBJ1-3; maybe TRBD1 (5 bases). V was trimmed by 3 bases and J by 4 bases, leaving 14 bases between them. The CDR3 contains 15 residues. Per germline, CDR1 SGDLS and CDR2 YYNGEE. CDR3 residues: CASSDSRDYGNTIYF. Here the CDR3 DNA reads TGTGCCAGCAGCGACTCCAGGGATTACGGAAACACCATATATTTT.

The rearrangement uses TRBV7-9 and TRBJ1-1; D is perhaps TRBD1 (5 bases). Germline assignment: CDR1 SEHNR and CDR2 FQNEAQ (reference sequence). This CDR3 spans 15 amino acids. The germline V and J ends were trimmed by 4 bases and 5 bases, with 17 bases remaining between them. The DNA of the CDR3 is TGTGCCAGCAGCTGGGGGGGTAGAGGGAGTACTGAAGCTTTCTTT. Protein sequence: CASSWGGRGSTEAFF.

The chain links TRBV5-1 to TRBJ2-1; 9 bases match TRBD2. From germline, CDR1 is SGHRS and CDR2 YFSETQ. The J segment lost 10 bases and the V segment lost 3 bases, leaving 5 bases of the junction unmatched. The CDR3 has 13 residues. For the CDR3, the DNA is TGCGCCAGCAGCTGGCCCCTAGCGGGGGAGCAGTTCTTC. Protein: CASSWPLAGEQFF.

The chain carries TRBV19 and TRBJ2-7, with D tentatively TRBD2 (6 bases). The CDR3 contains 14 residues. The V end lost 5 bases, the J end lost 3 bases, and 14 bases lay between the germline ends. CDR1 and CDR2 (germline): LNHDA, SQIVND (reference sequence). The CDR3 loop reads CASSVAEADYEQYF. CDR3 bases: TGTGCCAGTAGTGTAGCGGAGGCAGACTACGAGCAGTACTTC.

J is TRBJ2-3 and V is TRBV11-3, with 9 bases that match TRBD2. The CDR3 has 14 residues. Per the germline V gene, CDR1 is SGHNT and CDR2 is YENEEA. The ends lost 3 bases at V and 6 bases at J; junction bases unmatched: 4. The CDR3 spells CASSFAGGRDTQYF. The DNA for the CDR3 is TGTGCCAGCAGCTTTGCGGGGGGGCGGGATACGCAGTATTTT. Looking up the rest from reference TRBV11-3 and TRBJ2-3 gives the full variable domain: EAGVVQSPRYKIIEKKQPVAFWCNPISGHNTLYWYLQNLGQGPELLIRYENEEAVDDSQLPKDRFSAERLKGVDSTLKIQPAELGDSAVYLCASSFAGGRDTQYFGPGTRLTVL.

The DNA for the CDR3 is TGTGCCAGCAGCTCAAGGGCGGGGGAGGCTAACAATGAGCAGTTCTTC. It codes for CASSSRAGEANNEQFF. The chain joins TRBV7-9 to TRBJ2-1, with 7 nucleotides matching TRBD2. J lost 5 bases, V lost 4 bases, and 11 bases had no gene match. This CDR3 has 16 residues. Germline values: CDR1 SEHNR, CDR2 FQNEAQ (reference sequence).

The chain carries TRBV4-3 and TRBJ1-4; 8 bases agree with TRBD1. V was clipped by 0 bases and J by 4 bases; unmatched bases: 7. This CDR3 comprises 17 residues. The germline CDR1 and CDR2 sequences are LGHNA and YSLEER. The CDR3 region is CASSQEGKTGDNEKLFF. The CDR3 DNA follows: TGCGCCAGCAGCCAAGAAGGGAAGACAGGGGATAATGAAAAACTGTTTTTT.

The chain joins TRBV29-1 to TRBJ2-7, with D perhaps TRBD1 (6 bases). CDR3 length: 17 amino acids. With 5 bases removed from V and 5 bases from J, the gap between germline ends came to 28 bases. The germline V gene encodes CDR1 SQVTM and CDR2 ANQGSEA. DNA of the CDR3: TGCAGCGTTCTTCGCCTCCAACAGGGATCTAGAGGAGACGAGCAGTACTTC. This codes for CSVLRLQQGSRGDEQYF.

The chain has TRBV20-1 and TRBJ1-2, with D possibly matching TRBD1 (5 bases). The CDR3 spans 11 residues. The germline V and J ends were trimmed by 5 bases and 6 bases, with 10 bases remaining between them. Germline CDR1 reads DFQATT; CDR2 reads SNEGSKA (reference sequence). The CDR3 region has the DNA TGCAGTGCTCAGGGAGGGGATGGCTACACCTTC. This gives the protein CSAQGGDGYTF.

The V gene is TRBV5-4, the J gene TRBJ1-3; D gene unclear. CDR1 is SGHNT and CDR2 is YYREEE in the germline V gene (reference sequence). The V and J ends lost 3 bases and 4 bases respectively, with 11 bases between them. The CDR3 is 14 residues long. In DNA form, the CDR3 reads TGTGCCAGCAGCTCGAGCGGAGGGGGAAACACCATATATTTT. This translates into CASSSSGGGNTIYF.

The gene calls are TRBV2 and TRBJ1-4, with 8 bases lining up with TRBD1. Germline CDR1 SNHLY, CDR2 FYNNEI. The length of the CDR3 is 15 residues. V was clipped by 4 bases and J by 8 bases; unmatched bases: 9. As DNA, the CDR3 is TGTGCCAGCAGTGGAGTGGCAGGGGGCGAAGAAAAACTGTTTTTT. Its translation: CASSGVAGGEEKLFF. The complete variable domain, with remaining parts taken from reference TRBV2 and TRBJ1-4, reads EPEVTQTPSHQVTQMGQEVILRCVPISNHLYFYWYRQILGQKVEFLVSFYNNEISEKSEIFDDQFSVERPDGSNFTLKIRSTKLEDSAMYFCASSGVAGGEEKLFFGSGTQLSVL.

The chain's CDR3 is CASRVAGSTDTQYF. CDR3 DNA: TGTGCCTCGCGGGTAGCAGGTAGCACAGATACGCAGTATTTT. This chain uses TRBV10-3 with TRBJ2-3, with D possibly being TRBD2 (5 bases). The germline V gene encodes CDR1 ENHRY and CDR2 SYGVKD. Trimming cost V 11 bases and J 0 bases, with 15 bases left between them. This CDR3 has 14 residues.

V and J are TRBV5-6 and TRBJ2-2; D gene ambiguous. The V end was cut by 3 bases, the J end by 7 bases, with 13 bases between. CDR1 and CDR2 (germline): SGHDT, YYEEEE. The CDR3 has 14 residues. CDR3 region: CASSYLTYGGELFF. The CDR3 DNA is TGTGCCAGCAGCTACTTAACGTACGGCGGGGAGCTGTTTTTT.

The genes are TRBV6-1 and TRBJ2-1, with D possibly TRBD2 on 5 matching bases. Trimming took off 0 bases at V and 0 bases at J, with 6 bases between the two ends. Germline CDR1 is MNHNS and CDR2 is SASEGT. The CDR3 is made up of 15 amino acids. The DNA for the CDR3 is TGTGCCAGCAGTGAAGCGGGGAGCTCCTACAATGAGCAGTTCTTC. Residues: CASSEAGSSYNEQFF.

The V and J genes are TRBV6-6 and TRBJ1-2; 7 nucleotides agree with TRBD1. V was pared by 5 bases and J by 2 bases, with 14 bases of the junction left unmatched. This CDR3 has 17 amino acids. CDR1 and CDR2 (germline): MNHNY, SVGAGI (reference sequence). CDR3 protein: CASSPRGQDYINYGYTF. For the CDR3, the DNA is TGTGCCAGCAGTCCGCGTGGACAGGACTATATCAACTATGGCTACACCTTC.

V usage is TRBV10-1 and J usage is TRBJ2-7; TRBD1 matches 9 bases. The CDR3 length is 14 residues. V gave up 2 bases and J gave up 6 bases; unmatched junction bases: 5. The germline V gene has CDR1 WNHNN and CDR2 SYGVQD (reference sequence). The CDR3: CASSERTGVGEQYF. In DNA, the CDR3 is TGCGCCAGCAGTGAGAGGACAGGGGTGGGCGAGCAGTACTTC.

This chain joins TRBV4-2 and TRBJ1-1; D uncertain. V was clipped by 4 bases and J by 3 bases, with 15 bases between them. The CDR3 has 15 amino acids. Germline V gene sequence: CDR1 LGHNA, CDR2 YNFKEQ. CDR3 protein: CASSPRPVRDTEAFF. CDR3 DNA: TGTGCCAGCAGCCCGCGGCCAGTCCGAGACACTGAAGCTTTCTTT.

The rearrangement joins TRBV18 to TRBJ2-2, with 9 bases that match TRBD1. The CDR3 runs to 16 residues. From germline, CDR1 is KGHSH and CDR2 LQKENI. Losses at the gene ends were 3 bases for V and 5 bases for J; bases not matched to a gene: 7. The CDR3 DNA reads TGTGCCAGCTCACCTCGGACAGGGGATAGTACCGGGGAGCTGTTTTTT. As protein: CASSPRTGDSTGELFF.

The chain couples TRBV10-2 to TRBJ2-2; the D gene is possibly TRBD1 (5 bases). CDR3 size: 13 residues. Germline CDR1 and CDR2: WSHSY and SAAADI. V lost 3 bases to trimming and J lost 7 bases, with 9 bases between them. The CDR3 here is CASSDDRNGELFF. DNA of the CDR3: TGCGCCAGCAGTGACGACAGAAACGGGGAGCTGTTTTTT.

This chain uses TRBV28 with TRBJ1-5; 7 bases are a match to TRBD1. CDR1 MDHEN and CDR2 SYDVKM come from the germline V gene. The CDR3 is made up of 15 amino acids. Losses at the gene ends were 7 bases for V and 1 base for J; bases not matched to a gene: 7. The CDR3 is CASTPGGRSNQPQHF. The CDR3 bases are TGTGCCAGCACCCCAGGGGGGAGAAGCAATCAGCCCCAGCATTTT.

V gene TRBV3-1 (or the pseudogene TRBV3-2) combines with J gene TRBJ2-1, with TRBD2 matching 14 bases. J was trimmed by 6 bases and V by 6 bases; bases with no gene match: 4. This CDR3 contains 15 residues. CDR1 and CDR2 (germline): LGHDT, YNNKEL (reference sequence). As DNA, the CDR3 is TGTGCCAGCAGGCGACTAGCGGGGGGGCCCAATGAGCAGTTCTTC. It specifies CASRRLAGGPNEQFF.

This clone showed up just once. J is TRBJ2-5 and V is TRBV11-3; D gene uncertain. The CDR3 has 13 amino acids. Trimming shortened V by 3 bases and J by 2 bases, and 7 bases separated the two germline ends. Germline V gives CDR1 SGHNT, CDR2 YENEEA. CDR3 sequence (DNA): TGTGCCAGCAGCTTCGGCGGACAAGAGACCCAGTACTTC. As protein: CASSFGGQETQYF.

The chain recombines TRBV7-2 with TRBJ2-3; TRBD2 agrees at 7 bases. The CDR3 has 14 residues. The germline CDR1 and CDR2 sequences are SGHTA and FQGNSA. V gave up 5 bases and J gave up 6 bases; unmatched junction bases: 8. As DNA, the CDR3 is TGTGCCAGCAGCCCCGGGACTATCGACGATACGCAGTATTTT. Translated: CASSPGTIDDTQYF.

CDR3 residues: CASGGREGSSYEQYF. CDR3 nucleotide sequence: TGTGCCAGCGGCGGGAGGGAGGGGAGCTCCTACGAGCAGTACTTC. The chain links TRBV9 to TRBJ2-7, with 9 positions matching TRBD2. The CDR3 runs to 15 residues. The V gene end was trimmed by 7 bases and the J gene end by 0 bases; junction bases not matched to a gene: 8. Germline assignment: CDR1 SGDLS and CDR2 YYNGEE.

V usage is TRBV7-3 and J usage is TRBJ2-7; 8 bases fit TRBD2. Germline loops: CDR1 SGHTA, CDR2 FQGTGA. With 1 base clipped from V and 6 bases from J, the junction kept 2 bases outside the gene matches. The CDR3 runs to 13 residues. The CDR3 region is CASSLKSGSEQYF. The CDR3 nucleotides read TGTGCCAGCAGCTTAAAGAGCGGGAGCGAGCAGTACTTC.